The 10 T cell receptor beta chains below come from one sample, sequenced in a study of blood T cell repertoires in COVID-19. Produced via immunoSEQ multiplex PCR; TCRdb's table is partial and in-frame only. Of fewer than 95,000 clones in the sample, around 89% were seen once. Sequenced material: peripheral blood. The receptors originated from a man between 60 and 75 years old with acute or convalescent COVID-19.

This chain connects TRBV19 to TRBJ1-1, with D possibly matching TRBD1 (6 bases). The V gene's germline CDR1 is LNHDA and CDR2 SQIVND (reference sequence). This CDR3 has 14 residues. Trimming took off 6 bases at V and 0 bases at J, with 11 bases between the two ends. CDR3: CASSRHRVNTEAFF. CDR3 bases: TGTGCCAGTAGCCGACACAGGGTGAACACTGAAGCTTTCTTT.

The rearrangement uses TRBV9 and TRBJ2-2, with no clear D. The V and J ends lost 4 bases and 7 bases respectively, with 14 bases between them. The CDR3 is 14 amino acids. Germline V CDR1 and CDR2: SGDLS, YYNGEE. The CDR3 loop is CASSFRGSDGELFF. The CDR3 DNA sequence: TGTGCCAGCAGCTTTAGAGGAAGCGACGGGGAGCTGTTTTTT.

J is TRBJ1-1 and V is TRBV5-1; D possibly corresponds to TRBD1 (5 bases). Germline CDR1 SGHRS, CDR2 YFSETQ. CDR3 size: 14 residues. The V gene lost 5 bases and the J gene lost 1 base, with 12 bases spanning the gap. In DNA form, the CDR3 reads TGCGCCAGCAGATCAGGGCCCACGAACACTGAAGCTTTCTTT. Translated, it gives CASRSGPTNTEAFF.

This clone was counted only a few times. The V call is TRBV9, the J call TRBJ1-3, with D possibly matching TRBD1 (6 bases). CDR1 is SGDLS and CDR2 is YYNGEE in the germline V gene. CDR3 size: 14 residues. Trimming cost V 10 bases and J 2 bases, with 16 bases left between them. Here the CDR3 DNA reads TGTGCCCACCAGGGGTCTCCGGCTGGAAACACCATATATTTT. It translates to CAHQGSPAGNTIYF.

The CDR3 is CASGPIRSSYNEQFF. The CDR3 DNA follows: TGTGCTAGTGGTCCTATACGGAGCTCCTACAATGAGCAGTTCTTC. The chain carries TRBV12-5 and TRBJ2-1, with D uncertain. Trimming left V 5 bases short and J 0 bases short, with 11 bases between. CDR3 length equals 15 residues. Germline CDR1 LGHNT, CDR2 FRNRAP. The full variable domain, completed using reference TRBV12-5 and TRBJ2-1, is DARVTQTPRHKVTEMGQEVTMRCQPILGHNTVFWYRQTMMQGLELLAYFRNRAPLDDSGMPKDRFSAEMPDATLATLKIQPSEPRDSAVYFCASGPIRSSYNEQFFGPGTRLTVL.

The chain couples TRBV5-4 to TRBJ2-7; perhaps TRBD1 as D (6 bases). Deletions cut 0 bases from V and 0 bases from J, with 16 bases between. The CDR3 totals 17 residues. Per germline, CDR1 SGHNT and CDR2 YYREEE (reference sequence). The CDR3 reads CASSLGGPTGYSYEQYF. CDR3 DNA: TGTGCCAGCAGCTTGGGGGGTCCGACAGGTTACTCCTACGAGCAGTACTTC.

V is TRBV18 and J is TRBJ2-7; D gene unclear. The germline CDR1 and CDR2 sequences are KGHSH and LQKENI. The ends were cut back, 6 bases at V and 0 bases at J, with 9 bases in the middle. This CDR3 is built from 13 residues. In DNA form, the CDR3 reads TGTGCCAGCTCGGTCCTACCCTCCTACGAGCAGTACTTC. Its translation: CASSVLPSYEQYF.

The V and J genes are TRBV6-5 and TRBJ2-1, with TRBD2 matching over 8 bases. The J segment lost 7 bases and the V segment lost 2 bases, leaving 10 bases of the junction unmatched. The V gene's germline CDR1 is MNHEY and CDR2 SVGAGI. The CDR3 has 16 amino acids. The CDR3 region has the DNA TGTGCCAGCAGTTACAGCGGGAGCCAGTTAGGAAATGAGCAGTTCTTC. Amino acid sequence: CASSYSGSQLGNEQFF.

The chain uses TRBV7-9 and TRBJ2-7; TRBD2 aligns across 7 bases. The ends lost 1 base at V and 0 bases at J; junction bases unmatched: 0. The CDR3 runs 14 residues. Germline V lookup: CDR1 SEHNR, CDR2 FQNEAQ (reference sequence). CDR3 nucleotides: TGTGCCAGCAGCTTAGGGGACTACTCCTACGAGCAGTACTTC. Amino acids: CASSLGDYSYEQYF.

The V gene is TRBV6-5, the J gene TRBJ1-3; unclear D gene. CDR3 size: 16 residues. Trimming took 0 bases from V and 0 from J, leaving 9 bases between them. Germline loops: CDR1 MNHEY, CDR2 SVGAGI. The CDR3 sequence is CASSYSRRGSGNTIYF. The CDR3 bases are TGTGCCAGCAGTTACTCGAGACGGGGCTCTGGAAACACCATATATTTT.